The rows below give T cell receptor beta chains drawn from one sample of a study of blood T cell repertoires in COVID-19. Data came from immunoSEQ multiplex PCR; TCRdb stores just in-frame clones and leaves some out. Of hundreds of thousands of clones listed, about 83% are singletons. The source material was peripheral blood. Every receptor here comes from a woman aged 40 to 50 with active or convalescent COVID-19. Each CDR3 is given with its conserved first and last residue. The order of the fields is D gene, clone size, J gene, V gene, CDR3 DNA, CDR3 protein. A D gene is named only where the DNA matches it firmly. Expanded clones are given a class, and other clones once, few, many or no size at all.

TRBD1,.,TRBJ1-2,TRBV24-1,TGTGCCACCAGTGCAGCACAGGGGGCCGGTGGCTACACCTTC,CATSAAQGAGGYTF
.,.,TRBJ2-4,TRBV24-1,TGTGCCACCAGTGAGAGACCTTTGATGGGGCTAGCCAAAAACATTCAGTACTTC,CATSERPLMGLAKNIQYF
.,.,TRBJ2-3,TRBV18,TGTGCCAGCTCACCACCTAACACAGATACGCAGTATTTT,CASSPPNTDTQYF
.,.,TRBJ1-1,TRBV7-3,TGTGCCAGCAGCTTATCCCGAACCAGGGACACTGAAGCTTTCTTT,CASSLSRTRDTEAFF
.,.,TRBJ2-1,TRBV3-1/TRBV3-2,TGTGCCAGCAGCCCCCAGGGAGGAAAGGGGTACAATGAGCAGTTCTTC,CASSPQGGKGYNEQFF
TRBD2,.,TRBJ2-7,TRBV5-4,TGTGCCAGCAGCTTGGGGTCTACCGGGACTAGAGGGGAGCAGTACTTC,CASSLGSTGTRGEQYF
.,many,TRBJ2-1,TRBV7-9,TGTGCCAGCAGTATCTCCCGGAATGAGCAGTTCTTC,CASSISRNEQFF
TRBD1,.,TRBJ2-2,TRBV5-1,TGCGCCAGCAGCTTGGGCCAGGGGGATTCGACCGGGGAGCTGTTTTTT,CASSLGQGDSTGELFF
.,few,TRBJ1-2,TRBV7-9,TGTGCCAGCAGCTACACAGTGAACTATGGCTACACCTTC,CASSYTVNYGYTF
.,.,TRBJ1-3,TRBV4-3,TGCGCCAGCAGCCAAGCGCGGGGTGCGGGAAACACCATATATTTT,CASSQARGAGNTIYF
TRBD2,.,TRBJ2-5,TRBV11-2,TGTGCCAGCAGCTTAGATCCGGGACTAGCGGGAGCGGGGACCCAGTACTTC,CASSLDPGLAGAGTQYF
.,.,TRBJ1-6,TRBV18,TGTGCCAGCTCACTGGACGGGGGTGGGTTCTCCTCACCCCTCCACTTT,CASSLDGGGFSSPLHF
.,.,TRBJ1-3,TRBV28,TGTGCCAGCAATGTGGGGGGGGACTCTGGAAACACCATATATTTT,CASNVGGDSGNTIYF